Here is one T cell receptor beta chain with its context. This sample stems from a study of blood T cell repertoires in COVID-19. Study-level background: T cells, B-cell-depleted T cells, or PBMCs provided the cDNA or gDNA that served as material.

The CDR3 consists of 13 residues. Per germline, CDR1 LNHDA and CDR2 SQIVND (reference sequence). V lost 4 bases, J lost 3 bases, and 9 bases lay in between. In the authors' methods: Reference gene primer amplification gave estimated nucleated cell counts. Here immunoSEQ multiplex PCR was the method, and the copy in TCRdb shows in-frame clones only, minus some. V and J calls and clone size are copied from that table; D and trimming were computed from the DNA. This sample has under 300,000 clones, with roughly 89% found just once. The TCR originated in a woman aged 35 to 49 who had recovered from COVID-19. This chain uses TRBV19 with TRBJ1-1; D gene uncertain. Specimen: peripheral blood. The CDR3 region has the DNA TGTGCCAGTAGTAGTAAGGCGGACACTGAAGCTTTCTTT. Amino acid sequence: CASSSKADTEAFF.